This T cell receptor beta chain is from a study of blood T cell repertoires in COVID-19 (TCRdb year 2020). At the level of the whole study: Collaborator samples came from the United States, Italy and Spain and covered acute and convalescent phases of COVID-19. Nearly every sample came with metadata listing a de-identified subject ID, COVID-19 status, age in years and sex. Where available, HLA class I and class II types were taken from metadata supplied by the sample provider and were not determined by assay-based typing. The material from the prospective study consisted of cDNA or gDNA derived from T cells, B-cell-depleted T cells, or PBMCs. The samples were drawn from the first 160 participants of the ongoing ImmuneRACE study and from about 1,200 subjects provided by 6 global collaborators. The repertoires were released in a freely available public database intended as a resource for research on the immune response to SARS-CoV-2. Subjects who had been exposed to COVID-19, were actively infected with it, or had recovered from it provided the deeply sampled blood TCRbeta repertoires that made up the dataset. The investigation overall reported the following: How much clinical and demographic metadata was included differed by source and by participant, and the metadata was provided uncurated.

A second Seattle source provided samples from volunteer blood donors who had recovered from COVID-19. The collaborating institutions used their own protocols to collect whole blood in K2EDTA tubes. For TCRbeta analysis, collaborator samples were shipped as frozen whole blood, as isolated PBMCs, or as DNA extracted from either sample type. About this clone: Its antigen specificity is not known. No quality values exist for individual bases; no much larger clone is one base distant.

The junction carries 10 bases between V and J, which are trimmed by 10 bases and 0 bases respectively. The CDR3 runs 13 amino acids, cysteine and phenylalanine included. Only CDR3 DNA is held: 39 bases, read in frame from base 1. Based on the germline V gene, the CDR1 and CDR2 sequences are SNHLY and FYNNEI. TCRbeta CDR3 regions were amplified from genomic DNA using the immunoSEQ Assay, a bias-controlled multiplex PCR. The authors' pipeline ran thus. The number of nucleated cells in each sample was estimated from the amplification of reference gene primers within the assay. To quantify the absolute abundance of each unique TCRbeta CDR3 rearrangement, sequence reads were collapsed and filtered. Productive Simpson clonality was computed per sample as the square root of Simpson's diversity index over productive rearrangements. TCRdb obtained this table from immuneACCESS and retained in-frame rearrangements with V and J assigned. These tables miss some clones; where compared with another copy, unresolved V genes account for less than half of the shortfall, and the remainder is unexplained. The DNA was the basis for D and trimming; V, J and clone size are from that table. This sample gives fewer than 200,000 clones in total; around four fifths of them show up just once. In total, the top ten clones hold roughly 8% of the sample.

The specimen was peripheral blood. Recombination linked TRBV2 to TRBJ1-5, with TRBD1 as a weak D call on 6 bases. The sequence was obtained from a man aged 40-55 years who had recovered from COVID-19. DNA sequence: TGTGCCACAAACAGGGTTAGCAATCAGCCCCAGCATTTT. Translated, this is CATNRVSNQPQHF.